Detailed here is one TCR beta chain. Its target is not known. The data originate from a study of cytomegalovirus exposure and HLA in healthy donors. Study outcomes and limitations: Overall, roughly 170 TCR beta chains were annotated as cytomegalovirus-associated.

13 Jbeta primers and 60 Vbeta primers were used for the PCR. TCRdb keeps only in-frame clones here, not all; method: immunoSEQ multiplex PCR. The sample has roughly 190,000 clones, roughly 80% seen once. The sequence derives from a female donor in good health and CMV-seronegative. Sequencing used PBMCs.

The CDR3, as DNA: TGTGCCAGTAGTATAGGGATACTGGGAGGGACTGAAGCTTTCTTT. Its translation is CASSIGILGGTEAFF. The chain recombines TRBV19 with TRBJ1-1, with unresolved D. Deletions cut 1 base from V and 5 bases from J, with 14 bases between. The germline CDR1 and CDR2 sequences are LNHDA and SQIVND (reference sequence). The CDR3 totals 15 residues.